The rows below give T cell receptor beta chains drawn from one sample of a study of T cell changes during pregnancy in multiple sclerosis. Method: immunoSEQ multiplex PCR; TCRdb's copy keeps in-frame clones and lacks some. The sample lists fewer than 140,000 clones, 85% to 95% occurring once. The specimen comprised peripheral blood, sampled after pregnancy. All receptors derive from a female donor with multiple sclerosis, enrolled in a pregnancy study. Both conserved end residues are part of each CDR3. Fields, in order: J gene, CDR3 length, V gene, CDR3 protein.

TRBJ2-3 16 TRBV14 CASSQLSGGFADTQYF
TRBJ1-1 14 TRBV5-1 CASSFSGGVTEAFF
TRBJ1-1 14 TRBV11-2 CASSFRLGGTEAFF
TRBJ2-4 18 TRBV28 CASSFHLRTGGAKNIQYF
TRBJ2-1 13 TRBV27 CATRDYALGEQFF
TRBJ1-2 15 TRBV5-1 CASSLSREVPHGYTF
TRBJ2-1 13 TRBV5-4 CASSLAGSDEQFF
TRBJ1-2 16 TRBV9 CASSVDPTGGGGGYTF
TRBJ2-5 14 TRBV15 CATSGSGRRETQYF
TRBJ1-1 15 TRBV5-6 CASTLGRTEATEAFF
TRBJ2-7 12 TRBV5-1 CASGTGGLEQYF
TRBJ2-1 15 TRBV18 CASSPEVAGYNEQFF
TRBJ2-3 15 TRBV9 CASSGGVTSTDTQYF
TRBJ1-3 17 TRBV4-2 CASSQWRDGSSGNTIYF
TRBJ2-7 13 TRBV25-1 CASSEPQVYEQYF
TRBJ2-7 12 TRBV13 CASSIYSYEQYF
TRBJ2-5 14 TRBV10-3 CATHGGRYQETQYF
TRBJ2-2 15 TRBV11-2 CASIHTTGHTGELFF
TRBJ2-7 14 TRBV19 CASSTPDFPYEQYF
TRBJ2-3 15 TRBV6-4 CASSDSGTGGDTQYF
TRBJ1-2 12 TRBV2 CASRRLSSGYTF
TRBJ1-5 12 TRBV28 CASSIQGQPQHF
TRBJ1-6 14 TRBV10-3 CAISSGGTYSPLHF
TRBJ2-1 16 TRBV2 CASTTLPTSGHNEQFF
TRBJ1-2 13 TRBV13 CASSLRDNYGYTF
TRBJ2-7 12 TRBV27 CASGSDRGEQYF
TRBJ2-5 16 TRBV7-2 CASSFSRTSPGETQYF
TRBJ2-7 15 TRBV15 CATSRTNREYEEQYF
TRBJ1-1 17 TRBV9 CASSVDSQGWMNTEAFF
TRBJ2-2 14 TRBV28 CAGRGMANTGELFF
TRBJ2-2 20 TRBV9 CASSVGASGGARQATGELFF
TRBJ2-7 15 TRBV30 CAWSQPTSGSYEQYF
TRBJ2-1 14 TRBV19 CASSPSALYNEQFF
TRBJ1-2 14 TRBV19 CASRTISPIHGYTF
TRBJ2-5 15 TRBV9 CASSVSAGTQETQYF
TRBJ1-4 15 TRBV19 CASSRRQYSNEKLFF
TRBJ1-1 15 TRBV4-1 CASSQQGVWDTEAFF
TRBJ2-3 17 TRBV5-1 CASGPGLAGGGTDTQYF
TRBJ2-1 17 TRBV9 CASSPHNKRGPYNEQFF
TRBJ1-3 15 TRBV5-6 CASSLGGGNGNTIYF
TRBJ1-2 13 TRBV7-9 CASSLSGMYGYTF
TRBJ2-5 15 TRBV2 CASRADRGGRETQYF
TRBJ1-1 14 TRBV2 CACTLLTVNTEAFF
TRBJ2-7 17 TRBV7-9 CASSLAFRGSDSYEQYF
TRBJ1-5 14 TRBV28 CASSFEGSNQPQHF
TRBJ2-5 12 TRBV7-9 CASSLENNAQYF
TRBJ1-4 13 TRBV6-5 CASSQQGNEKLFF
TRBJ2-2 14 TRBV6-1 CASSATGDYGELFF
TRBJ1-2 15 TRBV9 CASSGDPTGGYGYTF
TRBJ1-2 13 TRBV19 CASADGRGGGYTF
TRBJ1-4 14 TRBV6-5 CASSYSRTGEKLFF
TRBJ2-2 18 TRBV12-2 CASRLGVGTGRDTGELFF
TRBJ1-3 14 TRBV28 CASSFGQGGNTIYF
TRBJ2-6 13 TRBV11-3 CASSPSGANVLTF
TRBJ2-7 14 TRBV10-3 CAISDGRGQNEQYF
TRBJ1-1 13 TRBV12-5 CASQGFNSAEAFF
TRBJ2-7 13 TRBV28 CASSLGPTYEQYF